What follows describes a single T cell receptor (beta chain). The clone's antigen remains unknown. No qualities accompany the bases; no much larger clone lies one base away. The CDR3, cysteine through phenylalanine, is 16 amino acids long. Only the CDR3 part of the read is kept: 48 bases, read in frame from the first base. Germline trimming: 4 bases from V, 9 bases from J; junction bases outside gene matches: 11. CDR1 is given as KGHDR and CDR2 as SFDVKD, both from the germline V gene. Participants in the prospective study were enrolled through a virtual design, were aged about 18 to 100 years, and lived in 24 United States geographic areas. Cohort assignment in the prospective study relied on participant-reported clinical history from a screening survey and a study questionnaire. Recovered participants in ImmuneRACE Cohort 3 were defined by two consecutive negative NP/OP PCR tests, clearance by a healthcare professional, or resolution of symptoms. Each participant in the prospective study had whole blood, serum and a nasopharyngeal or oropharyngeal swab collected by mobile phlebotomists. Participants in the prospective study had the option to provide additional blood draws and questionnaires over a 2-month period. Before DNA extraction, blood samples from the prospective study were shipped at room temperature or frozen.

TCRbeta CDR3 regions were amplified from genomic DNA by means of the immunoSEQ Assay, a bias-controlled multiplex PCR. The authors processed their data as follows. Within the assay, amplification of reference gene primers was used to estimate how many nucleated cells each sample contained. Sequence reads were collapsed and filtered to measure the absolute abundance of every unique TCRbeta CDR3 rearrangement. For each sample, productive Simpson clonality was calculated as the square root of Simpson's diversity index across productive rearrangements. TCRdb holds this immuneACCESS table with in-frame rearrangements only. Some clones are missing; in checked studies, unresolved V genes explain under half, and the rest has no known cause. The V and J calls and clone size were taken over from that table, and D and trimming were inferred from the DNA. Within this sample are around 250,000 clones, with about 89% of them counted one time only. Around 4% of the sample is held by the ten biggest clonotypes.

This record belongs to a study of blood T cell repertoires in COVID-19 (dated by TCRdb to 2018 to 2020). At the level of the whole study: Samples from collaborators originated in the United States, Italy and Spain and spanned both the acute and convalescent phases of COVID-19. The prospective study material was composed of cDNA or gDNA derived from T cells, B-cell-depleted T cells, or PBMCs. The dataset comprised deeply sampled blood TCRbeta repertoires from subjects exposed to, actively infected with, or recovered from COVID-19. The repertoires were released in a freely available public database meant as a resource for research on the immune response to SARS-CoV-2. Samples were obtained from the ongoing ImmuneRACE study (first 160 participants) and from 1,254 subjects provided by 6 global collaborators. A de-identified subject ID, COVID-19 status, age in years and sex were almost always included in the sample metadata. Where available, HLA class I and class II types were taken from metadata supplied by the sample provider and were not determined by assay-based typing. What the authors observed across the whole study: The quantity of clinical and demographic metadata differed by source and by participant and was supplied without curation.

Sample: PBMCs or T cells enriched from blood (not recorded which). The receptor comes from a woman between 25 and 40 years old who had recovered from COVID-19. This receptor chain uses TRBV24-1 and TRBJ2-7, with 13 middle bases fitting TRBD2. This receptor carries the CDR3 CATSDPGTSGTVGQYF. The DNA is TGTGCCACCAGTGACCCCGGGACTAGCGGGACCGTCGGGCAGTACTTC.